This T cell receptor (beta chain) originates from a study of blood T cell repertoires in COVID-19. Study-wide background: The United States, Italy and Spain supplied acute and convalescent COVID-19 samples. From T cells, B-cell-depleted T cells, or PBMCs came the material, which was cDNA or gDNA.

The Seattle site enrolled patients during active infection and followed them longitudinally. From germline, CDR1 is SEHNR and CDR2 FQNEAQ (reference sequence). This CDR3 contains 15 residues. The V end was cut by 7 bases, the J end by 0 bases, with 13 bases between. Original data processing: Scientists estimated how many nucleated cells there were by amplifying reference gene primers. Produced via immunoSEQ multiplex PCR; TCRdb's table is partial and in-frame only. From that table come the V and J calls and clone size; the DNA was used to work out D and trimming. Of some 250,000 clones in the sample, about 86% were seen once.

The TCR was taken from a woman aged 30 to 39 with COVID-19, enrolled during active disease. Sample: peripheral blood. The chain combines TRBV7-9 with TRBJ1-3; no clear D gene. The chain's CDR3 is CASKKDAASGNTIYF. In nucleotides, the CDR3 is TGTGCCAGCAAAAAAGACGCGGCCTCTGGAAACACCATATATTTT. The whole variable domain, filled in from reference TRBV7-9 and TRBJ1-3, reads DTGVSQNPRHKITKRGQNVTFRCDPISEHNRLYWYRQTLGQGPEFLTYFQNEAQLEKSRLLSDRFSAERPKGSFSTLEIQRTEQGDSAMYLCASKKDAASGNTIYFGEGSWLTVV.